The 24 T cell receptor beta chains listed next were all sequenced from one sample in a study of T cells in Graves' hyperthyroidism and ophthalmopathy. RNA transcripts were the template for amplifying TCR beta CDR3 regions. The HTBI set primed first-round TCR CDR3 RT-PCR. Via MiXCR, TCRdb re-called the multiplex PCR reads, giving one row per CDR3 protein. This table holds roughly 660,000 distinct CDR3 sequences, roughly 17% found once. The sample was blood. The source is a man aged 45-65 years with Graves' hyperthyroidism.

This clonotype was recorded a few times. This chain connects TRBV3-1 to TRBJ2-7; possibly TRBD1 or TRBD2 for D (5 bases each). The CDR3 loop spans 12 amino acids. CDR1 and CDR2 from the germline V gene are LGHDT and YNNKEL (reference sequence). V was pared by 7 bases and J by 7 bases, with 14 bases between. DNA of the CDR3: TGTGCCAGCACCAGATCGGGGCAGGAGCAGTACTTC. It specifies CASTRSGQEQYF.

V gene TRBV5-1 combines with J gene TRBJ2-6, with TRBD2 as a possible D gene (5 bases). Germline assignment: CDR1 SGHRS and CDR2 YFSETQ. The CDR3 runs to 15 residues. V shed 6 bases and J shed 0 bases, with 10 bases lying between them. CDR3 DNA sequence: TGCGCCAGCACTGTAGGGAGCTCTGGGGCCAACGTCCTGACTTTC. It specifies CASTVGSSGANVLTF.

This clonotype was detected many times. The rearrangement joins TRBV19 to TRBJ1-4, with D hard to call. CDR1 LNHDA and CDR2 SQIVND come from the germline V gene (reference sequence). V dropped 7 bases and J dropped 1 base, with 7 bases sitting between them. The CDR3 totals 13 residues. For the CDR3, the DNA is TGTGCCAGTACGGTCGGAACTAATGAAAAACTGTTTTTT. Translating it yields CASTVGTNEKLFF.

Points on this clonotype: It may be a read error: a sequence one base away is much more abundant. The CDR3: CASSLETRESHEQYF. In DNA form, the CDR3 reads TGTGCCAGCAGCTTAGAAACCCGAGAATCCCACGAGCAGTACTTC. The rearrangement links TRBV7-8 to TRBJ2-7; D is undetermined. CDR1 SGHVS and CDR2 FQNEAQ come from the germline V gene. The CDR3 has 15 residues. Trimming removed 1 base at V and 5 bases at J, with 15 bases between.

The CDR3 DNA reads TGTGCCAGCAGTGAACGACAGTGGAACACTGAAGCTTTCTTT. It encodes CASSERQWNTEAFF. This chain joins TRBV6-1 and TRBJ1-1; D possibly corresponds to TRBD1 (5 bases). The germline V gene has CDR1 MNHNS and CDR2 SASEGT. The CDR3 has 14 amino acids. Trimming took off 2 bases at V and 1 base at J, with 8 bases between the two ends.

In its sample, this clonotype was seen many times. The chain has TRBV19 and TRBJ1-5; D might be TRBD1 (5 bases). The germline V gene has CDR1 LNHDA and CDR2 SQIVND (reference sequence). This CDR3 is 15 amino acids long. The V end was cut by 5 bases, the J end by 7 bases, with 18 bases between. CDR3 nucleotide sequence: TGTGCCAGTAGTGACCGGGACGGAGCGGTCCAGCCCCAGCATTTT. Protein product: CASSDRDGAVQPQHF.

The gene calls are TRBV28 and TRBJ2-3, with no clear D. The CDR3 runs to 12 residues. The germline V gene has CDR1 MDHEN and CDR2 SYDVKM. V was shortened by 8 bases and J by 6 bases, with 12 bases between the two germline ends. The CDR3: CASRSFGDTQYF. The CDR3 DNA is TGTGCCAGCCGTTCATTTGGCGATACGCAGTATTTT.

The table lists this clonotype with many counts. This chain uses TRBV6-2 or TRBV6-3 with TRBJ2-7, with 9 positions matching TRBD2. Trimming at V came to 5 bases and at J to 8 bases, leaving 13 bases not matched to a gene. Germline CDR1 reads MNHEY; CDR2 reads SVGEGT. The CDR3 covers 15 residues. Here the CDR3 DNA reads TGTGCCAGCAGTGCCCATCGGGCGGGAGGGAAAAAGCAGTACTTC. Protein product: CASSAHRAGGKKQYF.

The sample holds many counts of this clonotype. The chain has TRBV18 and TRBJ1-4; the match to TRBD1 covers 8 bases. V was pared by 3 bases and J by 8 bases, with 8 bases of the junction left unmatched. Germline V gene data show CDR1 as KGHSH and CDR2 as LQKENI. This CDR3 spans 15 amino acids. The DNA of the CDR3 is TGTGCCAGCTCACCGGACAGGGCCCTGAGGGAAAAACTGTTTTTT. Amino acid sequence: CASSPDRALREKLFF.

In its sample, this clonotype was seen a few times. The chain joins TRBV6-4 to TRBJ1-2; 10 nucleotides match TRBD1. The CDR3 consists of 17 residues. V shed 8 bases, J shed 0 bases, and the junction held 12 bases outside the gene matches. Per the germline V gene, CDR1 is MRHNA and CDR2 is SNTAGT. The CDR3 DNA reads TGTGCCAGCCGTAAGGGGGACAGGGGAAGAGCTAACTATGGCTACACCTTC. This sequence encodes CASRKGDRGRANYGYTF.

This clonotype was seen many times. This chain uses TRBV28 with TRBJ2-7, with 9 nucleotides matching TRBD1. The CDR3 consists of 15 residues. Germline V gives CDR1 MDHEN, CDR2 SYDVKM. V lost 6 bases, J lost 7 bases, and 13 bases stayed unmatched. The CDR3 region has the DNA TGTGCCAGCAGCCTATACAGGGGGCCTTCGGGAGAGCAGTACTTC. Residues: CASSLYRGPSGEQYF.

The chain uses TRBV27 and TRBJ1-5, with unresolved D. V lost 6 bases to trimming and J lost 1 base, with 13 bases between them. CDR3 length equals 15 residues. Looked up from germline, CDR1 is MNHEY and CDR2 is SMNVEV (reference sequence). This CDR3 is CASRSLGRSNQPQHF. CDR3 sequence (DNA): TGTGCCAGCAGGAGTTTGGGGAGAAGCAATCAGCCCCAGCATTTT.

This clonotype occurred a few times. The genes are TRBV7-9 and TRBJ1-3, with D uncertain. With 1 base removed from V and 0 bases from J, the gap between germline ends came to 7 bases. Germline V gives CDR1 SEHNR, CDR2 FQNEAQ (reference sequence). The CDR3 runs 15 residues. CDR3 in DNA: TGTGCCAGCAGCTTAGGGGGTATCTCTGGAAACACCATATATTTT. This translates into CASSLGGISGNTIYF. Using reference TRBV7-9 and TRBJ1-3 for the parts outside the CDR3, the full variable domain is DTGVSQNPRHKITKRGQNVTFRCDPISEHNRLYWYRQTLGQGPEFLTYFQNEAQLEKSRLLSDRFSAERPKGSFSTLEIQRTEQGDSAMYLCASSLGGISGNTIYFGEGSWLTVV.

This clonotype was detected ten times or more. J is TRBJ2-7 and V is TRBV7-2; D may be TRBD1 (6 bases). This CDR3 is built from 14 residues. V lost 4 bases and J lost 2, with 12 bases in between. Per the germline V gene, CDR1 is SGHTA and CDR2 is FQGNSA. The chain's CDR3 is CASSSVQGTYEQYF. CDR3 DNA: TGTGCCAGCAGCTCCGTCCAGGGGACCTACGAGCAGTACTTC.

The chain carries TRBV29-1 and TRBJ2-7; 10 nucleotides agree with TRBD1. V was pared by 2 bases and J by 1 base, with 5 bases of the junction left unmatched. This CDR3 is built from 15 residues. Germline CDR1 reads SQVTM; CDR2 reads ANQGSEA. CDR3 sequence (DNA): TGCAGCGTTGAATGGGGACAGGGGAAGTCCTACGAGCAGTACTTC. Its translation is CSVEWGQGKSYEQYF.

This clonotype was observed a few times. V and J are TRBV9 and TRBJ2-3; D possibly matches TRBD1 or TRBD2 (6 bases each). The CDR3 covers 16 residues. Between the trimmed V and J ends, which lost 4 bases and 1 base, there was a span of 16 bases. Germline lookup yields CDR1 SGDLS and CDR2 YYNGEE. The CDR3 DNA reads TGTGCCAGCAGCCCGTCGGGGGCCGGTGGCACAGATACGCAGTATTTT. Its translation is CASSPSGAGGTDTQYF.

This clonotype came up many times. The CDR3 is CASSQPTATPTDTQYF. For the CDR3, the DNA is TGTGCCAGCAGTCAGCCGACAGCAACCCCCACAGATACGCAGTATTTT. The genes are TRBV28 and TRBJ2-3; D is possibly TRBD1 (5 bases). Germline loops: CDR1 MDHEN, CDR2 SYDVKM. The V end lost 5 bases, the J end lost 2 bases, and 17 bases lay between the germline ends. The CDR3 has 16 residues.

Ten or more counts support this clonotype. The gene calls are TRBV6-1 and TRBJ1-5; D unclear. V lost 7 bases and J 3 bases, leaving 19 bases between the germline ends. The CDR3 totals 16 residues. Looked up from germline, CDR1 is MNHNS and CDR2 is SASEGT. CDR3 protein: CASIAGPLRDNQPQHF. CDR3 bases: TGTGCCAGCATTGCCGGGCCTCTAAGGGACAATCAGCCCCAGCATTTT.

The chain uses TRBV6-2 or TRBV6-3 and TRBJ2-7; the D is unclear. V dropped 2 bases and J dropped 5 bases, with 4 bases sitting between them. The CDR3 is made up of 11 amino acids. Germline lookup yields CDR1 MNHEY and CDR2 SVGEGT. The CDR3 nucleotides read TGTGCCAGCAGTTACGGGCACGAGCAGTACTTC. Translating it yields CASSYGHEQYF.

This chain uses TRBV19 with TRBJ1-5; 9 positions agree with TRBD1. The CDR3 has 15 amino acids. Germline assignment: CDR1 LNHDA and CDR2 SQIVND (reference sequence). After removal of 5 bases from V and 2 bases from J, the junction contained 4 bases not matched to a gene. CDR3 residues: CASSVQGAGNQPQHF. Written as DNA, the CDR3 is TGTGCCAGTAGTGTACAGGGGGCTGGCAATCAGCCCCAGCATTTT.

This clonotype has ten or more counts. CDR3 DNA sequence: TGTGCCAGCAGCCCGAGCAGACCAAGCACAGATACGCAGTATTTT. It codes for CASSPSRPSTDTQYF. The rearrangement uses TRBV28 and TRBJ2-3; no firm D call. V was pared by 6 bases and J by 0 bases, with 13 bases between. CDR3 length: 15 residues. CDR1 is MDHEN, CDR2 SYDVKM, per germline. Full variable domain (remainder filled in from reference TRBV28 and TRBJ2-3): DVKVTQSSRYLVKRTGEKVFLECVQDMDHENMFWYRQDPGLGLRLIYFSYDVKMKEKGDIPEGYSVSREKKERFSLILESASTNQTSMYLCASSPSRPSTDTQYFGPGTRLTVL.

Notes on this clonotype: A much bigger clone sits one base away, suggesting this may be a read error. The V and J genes are TRBV10-2 and TRBJ2-1; 8 bases are a match to TRBD1. This CDR3 has 15 amino acids. Looked up from germline, CDR1 is WSHSY and CDR2 is SAAADI. V gave up 7 bases and J gave up 2 bases; unmatched junction bases: 7. CDR3 sequence (DNA): TGCGCCAGCACCTCGGGACAGGAGGCCTACAATGAGCAGTTCTTC. Encoded protein: CASTSGQEAYNEQFF.

This clonotype occurred many times. At one end, the junction sequence differs from germline, possibly due to a read error. V usage is TRBV5-1 and J usage is TRBJ2-3; TRBD2 aligns across 8 bases. The CDR3 runs to 15 residues. CDR1 SGHRS and CDR2 YFSETQ come from the germline V gene. The CDR3 region is CASSLAGLSTDTQYF. CDR3 sequence (DNA): TGTGCCAGCAGCTTAGCGGGACTAAGCACAGATACGCAGTATTTT. Full variable domain (missing parts from reference TRBV5-1 and TRBJ2-3): KAGVTQTPRYLIKTRGQQVTLSCSPISGHRSVSWYQQTPGQGLQFLFEYFSETQRNKGNFPGRFSGRQFSNSRSEMNVSTLELGDSALYLCASSLAGLSTDTQYFGPGTRLTVL.

This clonotype turned up a few times. The chain is built from TRBV18 and TRBJ2-1; 7 bases line up with TRBD2. The germline gives CDR1 KGHSH, CDR2 LQKENI. V lost 0 bases, J lost 8 bases, and 4 bases stayed unmatched. The CDR3 has 14 residues. CDR3 bases: TGTGCCAGCTCACCACCAGCGGGACTGGATGAGCAGTTCTTC. Amino acid sequence: CASSPPAGLDEQFF.